The 14 T cell receptor beta chains below come from one sample, sequenced in a study of blood T cell repertoires in COVID-19. The protocol was immunoSEQ multiplex PCR, while the TCRdb copy is restricted to in-frame clones and leaves out a portion. The sample carries about 100,000 clones, roughly nine tenths recorded once. The source material was peripheral blood. The origin of the receptors is a man in his sixties with acute or convalescent COVID-19.

This chain uses TRBV24-1 with TRBJ2-3; 10 nucleotides align to TRBD2. Trimming cost V 1 base and J 2 bases; bases outside gene matches: 5. The CDR3 covers 17 residues. CDR1 and CDR2 from the germline V gene are KGHDR and SFDVKD. This CDR3 reads CATSDFTSGTFTDTQYF. For the CDR3, the DNA is TGTGCCACCAGTGATTTTACTAGCGGGACCTTCACAGATACGCAGTATTTT.

The V and J genes are TRBV10-1 and TRBJ2-2; 10 positions match TRBD2. The germline V gene encodes CDR1 WNHNN and CDR2 SYGVQD (reference sequence). The CDR3 is made up of 16 amino acids. The V gene end was trimmed by 3 bases and the J gene end by 6 bases; junction bases not matched to a gene: 7. In DNA, the CDR3 is TGCGCCAGCAGTGAAGCGGGAGGGCCTACGTCCGGGGAGCTGTTTTTT. Translating it yields CASSEAGGPTSGELFF.

V gene TRBV18 combines with J gene TRBJ1-5; possibly TRBD1 for D (5 bases). Germline V gives CDR1 KGHSH, CDR2 LQKENI. The CDR3 spans 17 residues. Trimming removed 3 bases at V and 7 bases at J, with 22 bases between. The DNA for the CDR3 is TGTGCCAGCTCACCCGGGCTTAATGCGGGGCGACTGCAGCCCCAGCATTTT. Amino acids: CASSPGLNAGRLQPQHF.

V usage is TRBV4-1 and J usage is TRBJ1-1; TRBD1 aligns across 10 bases. V gave up 4 bases and J gave up 7 bases; unmatched junction bases: 6. Germline values: CDR1 MGHRA, CDR2 YSYEKL. This CDR3 comprises 14 residues. CDR3 sequence (DNA): TGCGCCAGCAGCCCCGGGACAGGGGTCGGTGAAGCTTTCTTT. Translated, it gives CASSPGTGVGEAFF.

This clone showed up just once. The J gene is TRBJ2-7, the V gene TRBV11-2; unclear D gene. Looked up from germline, CDR1 is SGHAT and CDR2 is FQNNGV. The CDR3 has 13 residues. V shed 4 bases and J shed 5 bases, with 12 bases lying between them. The CDR3 DNA follows: TGTGCCAGCAGCTATTCCCCCTTCCACGAGCAGTACGTC. Translation: CASSYSPFHEQYV.

J is TRBJ1-3 and V is TRBV19; the D gene is possibly TRBD1 (5 bases). Trimming removed 5 bases from V and 0 bases from J, with 14 bases in between. This CDR3 spans 16 amino acids. Germline V gene lookup returns CDR1 LNHDA and CDR2 SQIVND (reference sequence). For the CDR3, the DNA is TGTGCCAGTAGTCGGTTTCGGGGGTCCTCTGGAAACACCATATATTTT. It codes for CASSRFRGSSGNTIYF.

V is TRBV29-1 and J is TRBJ2-3; D gene unclear. CDR1 is SQVTM, CDR2 ANQGSEA, per germline. The CDR3 runs to 13 residues. V gave up 4 bases and J gave up 2 bases, with 10 bases separating them. CDR3 residues: CSVGAEFTDTQYF. CDR3 bases: TGCAGCGTTGGGGCAGAATTCACAGATACGCAGTATTTT.

Only one count was recorded for this clone. This chain connects TRBV6-6 to TRBJ2-7; D unclear. This CDR3 has 13 amino acids. The V gene lost 2 bases and the J gene lost 6 bases, with 11 bases spanning the gap. Germline V gene sequence: CDR1 MNHNY, CDR2 SVGAGI (reference sequence). Here the CDR3 reads CASSYMAVSEQYF. The CDR3 DNA reads as TGTGCCAGCAGTTACATGGCCGTATCCGAGCAGTACTTC.

J is TRBJ1-1 and V is TRBV9; 8 bases line up with TRBD1. Trimming took 4 bases from V and 0 from J; bases not matched to a gene: 11. The CDR3 loop spans 17 amino acids. CDR1 is SGDLS and CDR2 is YYNGEE in the germline V gene. DNA of the CDR3: TGTGCCAGCAGCACCCATTCGGGGACAGGCTTGAACACTGAAGCTTTCTTT. Encoded protein: CASSTHSGTGLNTEAFF.

The chain joins TRBV7-2 to TRBJ1-5; D not resolved. V was clipped by 5 bases and J by 1 base, with 12 bases between them. CDR3 length equals 15 residues. CDR1 and CDR2 (germline): SGHTA, FQGNSA. The CDR3 nucleotides read TGTGCCAGCAGCGGAGTCGGCGGGAGCAATCAGCCCCAGCATTTT. This codes for CASSGVGGSNQPQHF.

The chain employs TRBV24-1 and TRBJ2-3; 8 nucleotides agree with TRBD1. The CDR3 is 14 amino acids. The V gene end was trimmed by 7 bases and the J gene end by 5 bases; junction bases not matched to a gene: 7. The germline V gene encodes CDR1 KGHDR and CDR2 SFDVKD. As DNA, the CDR3 is TGTGCCACCAGCATGACAGGGGAAGGAGATACGCAGTATTTT. It translates to CATSMTGEGDTQYF.

The rearrangement links TRBV5-1 to TRBJ1-4; D remains unclear. Germline V gene data show CDR1 as SGHRS and CDR2 as YFSETQ. The V end lost 0 bases, the J end lost 3 bases, and 9 bases lay between the germline ends. CDR3 length: 15 residues. The CDR3, as DNA: TGCGCCAGCAGCTTGGATGGGGAGGCTAATGAAAAACTGTTTTTT. Encoded protein: CASSLDGEANEKLFF.

This chain joins TRBV28 and TRBJ2-2; 13 nucleotides agree with TRBD2. There are 18 residues in the CDR3. V shed 5 bases and J 0 bases; nucleotides not matched to a gene: 6. Germline CDR1 is MDHEN and CDR2 is SYDVKM. The chain's CDR3 is CASSILAGGFANTGELFF. Here the CDR3 DNA reads TGTGCCAGCAGTATACTAGCGGGGGGGTTCGCGAACACCGGGGAGCTGTTTTTT.

The V and J genes are TRBV5-1 and TRBJ1-2, with D possibly matching TRBD1 (5 bases). The CDR3 has 14 amino acids. Trimming removed 4 bases at V and 1 base at J, with 11 bases between. From germline, CDR1 is SGHRS and CDR2 YFSETQ. CDR3 sequence: CASSPRTSNYGYTF. The CDR3 DNA is TGCGCCAGCAGCCCTCGGACAAGTAACTATGGCTACACCTTC.